The subject of this entry is one TCR beta chain. What it binds is unknown. This sample is part of a study of cytomegalovirus exposure and HLA in healthy donors. General study points: Among TCR sequences, most were rare, though some public TCRs appeared in many donors. TRBV6-2, TRBV6-3 and some other V segments were excluded as indistinguishable.

V dropped 7 bases and J dropped 2; count of bases not matched to a gene: 12. This CDR3 has 16 residues. The V gene's germline CDR1 is SNHLY and CDR2 FYNNEI. Researchers ran the PCR with 60 Vbeta and 13 Jbeta primers. TCRdb's copy holds only in-frame clones and misses some; the assay was immunoSEQ multiplex PCR. The repertoire holds tens of thousands of clones, with roughly 73% as singletons. Input material: PBMCs. The rearrangement uses TRBV2 and TRBJ2-7; 9 positions agree with TRBD1. The sequence came from a male donor in good health and CMV-seropositive. The CDR3 sequence is CASNLFRDRATYEQYF. CDR3 DNA: TGTGCCAGCAACCTCTTCCGGGACAGGGCGACCTACGAGCAGTACTTC.